This TCR beta chain was recorded in a study of blood T cells in healthy people across ages. Findings and caveats of the study: PBMCs that were unsorted prevented a conclusive naive versus antigen-experienced comparison.

This clonotype was counted many times. Antigen: not known. Primers used in a second PCR of about 6 to 12 cycles were a sample-barcoded 5' primer and a J-beta primer mix. TCRdb itself ran the 5' RACE reads through MiXCR, one entry per CDR3 protein. The data hold 600,000 or so distinct CDR3 sequences, with roughly 31% observed a single time. The V gene end was trimmed by 0 bases and the J gene end by 5 bases; junction bases not matched to a gene: 5. Germline CDR1 is SGHRS and CDR2 is YFSETQ. There are 15 residues in the CDR3. The sample, about 10 milliliters of peripheral blood, was drawn from each donor.

Sequencing input: blood. The chain has TRBV5-1 and TRBJ2-5; the match to TRBD1 covers 9 bases. This TCR was recovered from a woman aged 80 or older in good health. The CDR3 DNA reads TGCGCCAGCAGCTTGGAGGACAGGGGAATCGAGACCCAGTACTTC. It specifies CASSLEDRGIETQYF.